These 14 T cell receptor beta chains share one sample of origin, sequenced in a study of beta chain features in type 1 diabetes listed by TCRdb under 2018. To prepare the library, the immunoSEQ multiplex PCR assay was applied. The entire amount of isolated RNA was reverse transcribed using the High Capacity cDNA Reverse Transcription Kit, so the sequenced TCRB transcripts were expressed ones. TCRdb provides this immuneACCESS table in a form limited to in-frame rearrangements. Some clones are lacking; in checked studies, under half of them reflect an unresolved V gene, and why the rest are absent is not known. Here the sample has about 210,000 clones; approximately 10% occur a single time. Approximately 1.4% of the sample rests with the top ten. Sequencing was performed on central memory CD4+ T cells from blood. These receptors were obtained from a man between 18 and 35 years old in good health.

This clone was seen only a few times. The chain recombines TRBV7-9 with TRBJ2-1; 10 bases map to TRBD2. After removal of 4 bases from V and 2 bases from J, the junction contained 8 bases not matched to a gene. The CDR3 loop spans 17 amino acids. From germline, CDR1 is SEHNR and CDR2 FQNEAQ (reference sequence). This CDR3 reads CASSSYSGRSTYNEQFF. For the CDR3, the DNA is TGTGCCAGCAGCTCGTATAGCGGGAGGAGTACCTACAATGAGCAGTTCTTC.

The DNA for the CDR3 is TGTGCCAGCAGCTTAGTGTCGCAGGGAAGTACTGAAGCTTTCTTT. Its translation: CASSLVSQGSTEAFF. V and J are TRBV7-8 and TRBJ1-1, with D perhaps TRBD1 (5 bases). The V and J ends lost 1 base and 5 bases respectively, with 14 bases between them. Germline values: CDR1 SGHVS, CDR2 FQNEAQ. The CDR3 contains 15 residues. Supplemented by reference TRBV7-8 and TRBJ1-1, the full variable domain reads GAGVSQSPRYKVAKRGQDVALRCDPISGHVSLFWYQQALGQGPEFLTYFQNEAQLDKSGLPSDRFFAERPEGSVSTLKIQRTQQEDSAVYLCASSLVSQGSTEAFFGQGTRLTVV.

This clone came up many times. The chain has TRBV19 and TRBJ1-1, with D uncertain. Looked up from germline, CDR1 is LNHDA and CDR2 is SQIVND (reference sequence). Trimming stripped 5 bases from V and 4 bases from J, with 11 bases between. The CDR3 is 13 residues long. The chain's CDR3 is CASSSRHPTEAFF. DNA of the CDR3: TGTGCCAGTAGTTCCAGACATCCCACTGAAGCTTTCTTT.

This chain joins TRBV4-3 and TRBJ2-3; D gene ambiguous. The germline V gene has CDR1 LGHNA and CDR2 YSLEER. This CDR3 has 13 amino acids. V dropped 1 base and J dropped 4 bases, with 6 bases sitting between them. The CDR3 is CASSQGFSDTQYF. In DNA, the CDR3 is TGCGCCAGCAGCCAAGGTTTCTCAGATACGCAGTATTTT.

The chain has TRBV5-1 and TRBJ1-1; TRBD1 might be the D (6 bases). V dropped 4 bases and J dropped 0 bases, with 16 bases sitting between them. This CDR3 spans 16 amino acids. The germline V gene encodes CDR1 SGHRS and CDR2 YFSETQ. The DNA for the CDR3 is TGCGCCAGCAGCGTCTCTAGGGGGAGAGTGAACACTGAAGCTTTCTTT. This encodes CASSVSRGRVNTEAFF.

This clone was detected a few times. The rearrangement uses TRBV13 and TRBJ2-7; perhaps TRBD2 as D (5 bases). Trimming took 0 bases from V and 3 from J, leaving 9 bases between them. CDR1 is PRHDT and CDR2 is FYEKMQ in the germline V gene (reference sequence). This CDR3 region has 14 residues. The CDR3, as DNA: TGTGCCAGCAGCTTAGGGGACGAGGGCTACGAGCAGTACTTC. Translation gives CASSLGDEGYEQYF.

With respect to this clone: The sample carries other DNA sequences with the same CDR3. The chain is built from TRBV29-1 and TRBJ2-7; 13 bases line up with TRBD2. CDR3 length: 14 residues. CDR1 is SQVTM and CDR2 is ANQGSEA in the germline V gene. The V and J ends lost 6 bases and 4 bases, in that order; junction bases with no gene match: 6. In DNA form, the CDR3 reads TGCAGCGTCCCCCGGACTAGCGGGAGTTACGAGCAGTACTTC. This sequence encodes CSVPRTSGSYEQYF.

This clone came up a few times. The CDR3 region is CASSYSGLAGAYEQYF. The CDR3 DNA follows: TGTGCCAGCAGTTACTCGGGGCTAGCGGGAGCCTACGAGCAGTACTTC. The V and J genes are TRBV6-5 and TRBJ2-7; TRBD2 aligns across 10 bases. This CDR3 region has 16 residues. Germline CDR1 is MNHEY and CDR2 is SVGAGI. The ends lost 0 bases at V and 2 bases at J; junction bases unmatched: 4.

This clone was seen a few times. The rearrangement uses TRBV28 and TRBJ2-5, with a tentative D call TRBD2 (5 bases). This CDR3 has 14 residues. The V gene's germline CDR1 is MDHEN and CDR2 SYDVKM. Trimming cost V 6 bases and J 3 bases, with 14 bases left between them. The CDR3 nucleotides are TGTGCCAGCAGCCAGACGGACTTAGAAGAGACCCAGTACTTC. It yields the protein CASSQTDLEETQYF.

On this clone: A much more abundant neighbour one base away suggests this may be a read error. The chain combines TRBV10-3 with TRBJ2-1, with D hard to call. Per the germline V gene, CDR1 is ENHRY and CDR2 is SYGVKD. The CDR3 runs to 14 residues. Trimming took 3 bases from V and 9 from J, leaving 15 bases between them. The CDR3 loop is CAISEQRLRGEQFF. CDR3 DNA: TGTGCCATCAGTGAACAGCGCCTTCGAGGTGAGCAGTTCTTC.

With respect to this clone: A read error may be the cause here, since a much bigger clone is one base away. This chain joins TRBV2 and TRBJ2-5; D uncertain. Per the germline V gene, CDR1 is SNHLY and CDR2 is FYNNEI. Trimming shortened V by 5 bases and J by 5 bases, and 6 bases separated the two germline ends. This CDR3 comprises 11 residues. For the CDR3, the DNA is TGTGCCAGCAGTTTCTATGAGACCCAGTACTTC. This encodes CASSFYETQYF.

The CDR3 coding sequence is TGTGCCTGGAGTGTACTCGGGTATAACACTGAAGCTTTCTTT. Protein: CAWSVLGYNTEAFF. The V and J genes are TRBV30 and TRBJ1-1; no clear D gene. Trimming cost V 0 bases and J 2 bases, with 10 bases left between them. Germline loops: CDR1 GTSNPN, CDR2 SVGIG (reference sequence). This CDR3 spans 14 amino acids.

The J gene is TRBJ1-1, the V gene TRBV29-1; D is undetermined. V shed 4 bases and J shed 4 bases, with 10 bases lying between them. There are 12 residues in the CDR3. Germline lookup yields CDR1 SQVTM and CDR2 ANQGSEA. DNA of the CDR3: TGCAGCGTTGTATCGAAAGTCACTGAAGCTTTCTTT. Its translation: CSVVSKVTEAFF.

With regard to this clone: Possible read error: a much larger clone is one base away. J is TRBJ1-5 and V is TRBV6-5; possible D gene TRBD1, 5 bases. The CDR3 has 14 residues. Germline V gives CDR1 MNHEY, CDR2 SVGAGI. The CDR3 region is CSSSKMGRDQPQHF. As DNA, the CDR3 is TGTTCCAGCAGTAAGATGGGACGGGATCAGCCCCAGCATTTT.